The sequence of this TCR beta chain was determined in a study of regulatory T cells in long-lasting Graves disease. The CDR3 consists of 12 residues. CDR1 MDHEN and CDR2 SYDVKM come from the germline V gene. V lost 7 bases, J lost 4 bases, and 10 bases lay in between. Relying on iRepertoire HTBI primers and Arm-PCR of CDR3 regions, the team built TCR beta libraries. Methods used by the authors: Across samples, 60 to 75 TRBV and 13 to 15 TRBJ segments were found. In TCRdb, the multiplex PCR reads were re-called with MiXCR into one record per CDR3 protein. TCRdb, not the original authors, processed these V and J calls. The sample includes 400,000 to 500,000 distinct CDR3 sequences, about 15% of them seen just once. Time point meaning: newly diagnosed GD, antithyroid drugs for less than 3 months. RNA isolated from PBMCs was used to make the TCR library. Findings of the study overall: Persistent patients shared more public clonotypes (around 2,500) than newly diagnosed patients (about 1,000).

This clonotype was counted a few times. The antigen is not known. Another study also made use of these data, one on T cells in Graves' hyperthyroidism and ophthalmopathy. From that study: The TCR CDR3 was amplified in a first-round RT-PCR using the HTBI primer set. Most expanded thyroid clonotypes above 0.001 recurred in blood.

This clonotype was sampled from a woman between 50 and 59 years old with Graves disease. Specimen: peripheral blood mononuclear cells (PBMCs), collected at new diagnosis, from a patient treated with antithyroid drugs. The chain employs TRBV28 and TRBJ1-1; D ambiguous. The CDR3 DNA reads TGTGCCAGCACCCAAGGTCGCACTGAAGCTTTCTTT. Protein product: CASTQGRTEAFF.